The 18 T cell receptor beta chains reported below all come from one sample, sequenced in a study of T cell repertoires in aging, cancer and after chemotherapy. TCR beta rearrangements were amplified from peripheral blood genomic DNA. Rearranged V-D-J TRB sequences were amplified with a mixed TRB-A/B primer pool. MiXCR was run by TCRdb on the multiplex PCR reads, yielding one entry per CDR3 protein. Of just over 9,000 distinct CDR3 sequences in the sample, around a quarter were seen once. Sequenced sample: blood. Receptors were obtained from a human donor with a blood cancer. The donor label of this sample is uncertain.

The chain links TRBV5-1 to TRBJ1-2; 7 nucleotides align to TRBD1. This CDR3 is built from 14 residues. Germline V gene sequence: CDR1 SGHRS, CDR2 YFSETQ. Trimming at V came to 1 base and at J to 3 bases, leaving 3 bases not matched to a gene. The CDR3 DNA follows: TGCGCCAGCAGCTTGAAGGGGGCGGACTATGGCTACACCTTC. As protein: CASSLKGADYGYTF.

This clonotype came up many times. The gene calls are TRBV6-5 and TRBJ1-4; perhaps TRBD1 as D (5 bases). The CDR3 runs to 14 residues. V gave up 0 bases and J gave up 7 bases, with 9 bases separating them. CDR1 is MNHEY and CDR2 is SVGAGI in the germline V gene. The CDR3 DNA reads TGTGCCAGCAGTTACTCTGGGGCCGGTGAAAAACTGTTTTTT. It translates to CASSYSGAGEKLFF.

The sample holds a few counts of this clonotype. Germline and junction disagree at one end, which may indicate a read error. The chain combines TRBV28 with TRBJ2-5, with 8 bases aligning to TRBD2. Germline V gives CDR1 MDHEN, CDR2 SYDVKM. CDR3 size: 11 residues. The CDR3 is CASSFGTSREF. Here the CDR3 DNA reads TGTGCCAGCAGTTTCGGGACTAGTAGGGAGTTC.

This clonotype was seen a handful of times. The chain couples TRBV29-1 to TRBJ1-1, with 12 bases aligning to TRBD1. This CDR3 has 13 residues. Germline values: CDR1 SQVTM, CDR2 ANQGSEA. V gave up 7 bases and J gave up 3 bases; unmatched junction bases: 3. In DNA form, the CDR3 reads TGCAGCGCAGGGACAGGGGGCTACACTGAAGCTTTCTTT. Protein product: CSAGTGGYTEAFF.

This clonotype was counted a single time. V gene TRBV25-1 combines with J gene TRBJ2-4, with a weak D call TRBD1 (6 bases). The germline V and J ends were trimmed by 1 base and 0 bases, with 7 bases remaining between them. The CDR3 extends over 15 amino acids. In germline, CDR1 is MGHDK, CDR2 SYGVNS. The CDR3 DNA sequence: TGTGCCAGCAGTGAATTACAGGGAGCCAAAAACATTCAGTACTTC. Amino acid sequence: CASSELQGAKNIQYF.

V usage is TRBV28 and J usage is TRBJ2-3, with a possible D match to TRBD2 (5 bases). The V and J ends lost 3 bases and 9 bases respectively, with 10 bases between them. Per germline, CDR1 MDHEN and CDR2 SYDVKM. This CDR3 contains 12 residues. The CDR3 spells CASSFEGWTQYF. The CDR3 nucleotides read TGTGCCAGCAGTTTTGAGGGATGGACGCAGTATTTT.

This clonotype was seen a handful of times. The chain has TRBV5-3 and TRBJ2-5; D is ambiguous. TRBV5-3 is an ORF, and what it does is uncertain. The V end was cut by 0 bases, the J end by 2 bases, with 8 bases between. The CDR3 is made up of 14 amino acids. The CDR3 bases are TGTGCCAGAAGCTTGGATGTGGGACAAGAGACCCAGTACTTC. Translating it yields CARSLDVGQETQYF.

This clonotype was recorded many times. This chain uses TRBV12-3 or TRBV12-4 with TRBJ1-3; D unclear. Trimming removed 6 bases at V and 0 bases at J, with 9 bases between. CDR3 size: 14 residues. CDR3 nucleotides: TGTGCCAGCAGGACCAGCAGCTCTGGAAACACCATATATTTT. It specifies CASRTSSSGNTIYF.

The genes are TRBV11-2 and TRBJ1-1; D possibly corresponds to TRBD1 (6 bases). Looked up from germline, CDR1 is SGHAT and CDR2 is FQNNGV. The ends were cut back, 5 bases at V and 0 bases at J, with 16 bases in the middle. The length of the CDR3 is 16 residues. CDR3 protein: CASSPATGLVNTEAFF. The CDR3 DNA follows: TGTGCCAGCAGCCCAGCCACAGGGTTGGTGAACACTGAAGCTTTCTTT. Combining the CDR3 with reference TRBV11-2 and TRBJ1-1 gives the whole variable domain EAGVAQSPRYKIIEKRQSVAFWCNPISGHATLYWYQQILGQGPKLLIQFQNNGVVDDSQLPKDRFSAERLKGVDSTLKIQPAKLEDSAVYLCASSPATGLVNTEAFFGQGTRLTVV.

The chain recombines TRBV6-6 with TRBJ1-1; TRBD1 might be the D (5 bases). Trimming took off 2 bases at V and 0 bases at J, with 13 bases between the two ends. Germline-derived CDR1 and CDR2 are MNHNY and SVGAGI (reference sequence). CDR3 size: 16 residues. The CDR3 DNA follows: TGTGCCAGCAGTTACCCGCAGGGCAAAATGAACACTGAAGCTTTCTTT. It encodes CASSYPQGKMNTEAFF.

The chain recombines TRBV27 with TRBJ1-5; D possibly corresponds to TRBD1 (5 bases). There are 14 residues in the CDR3. The V end lost 3 bases, the J end lost 7 bases, and 13 bases lay between the germline ends. Germline CDR1 is MNHEY and CDR2 is SMNVEV (reference sequence). The CDR3 DNA follows: TGTGCCAGCAGTTTCTCGATGGGGGGACAGCCCCAGCATTTT. This sequence encodes CASSFSMGGQPQHF.

The count of this clonotype is one. The V and J genes are TRBV30 and TRBJ1-3; the D is unclear. Germline assignment: CDR1 GTSNPN and CDR2 SVGIG (reference sequence). The V and J ends lost 5 bases and 2 bases respectively, with 16 bases between them. This CDR3 has 15 residues. CDR3 in DNA: TGTGCCTGGGTGCCTGCTTATGGGGCTGGAAACACCATATATTTT. This gives the protein CAWVPAYGAGNTIYF.

This chain joins TRBV20-1 and TRBJ2-1; the match to TRBD1 covers 7 bases. The ends lost 2 bases at V and 2 bases at J; junction bases unmatched: 3. Germline loops: CDR1 DFQATT, CDR2 SNEGSKA (reference sequence). This CDR3 has 14 residues. The CDR3 nucleotides read TGCAGTGCTAGACGTGACAGGGCCTACAATGAGCAGTTCTTC. Translation: CSARRDRAYNEQFF.

This clonotype was picked up a small number of times. The chain uses TRBV10-3 and TRBJ1-5; the D is unclear. CDR3 size: 13 residues. Deletions cut 11 bases from V and 7 bases from J, with 18 bases between. Per the germline V gene, CDR1 is ENHRY and CDR2 is SYGVKD. CDR3 bases: TGTGCCTCAAGACAAGACTCAGGCCAGCCCCAGCATTTT. Translated, it gives CASRQDSGQPQHF.

The chain is built from TRBV10-3 and TRBJ2-7; D is unclear. The V gene lost 0 bases and the J gene lost 5 bases, with 5 bases spanning the gap. The CDR3 loop spans 12 amino acids. In germline, CDR1 is ENHRY, CDR2 SYGVKD. Here the CDR3 DNA reads TGTGCCATCAGTGAGTCTGGGAACGAGCAGTACTTC. It yields the protein CAISESGNEQYF.

The sample holds a few counts of this clonotype. V gene TRBV5-1 combines with J gene TRBJ2-1, with D hard to call. Per germline, CDR1 SGHRS and CDR2 YFSETQ. V was pared by 3 bases and J by 6 bases, with 19 bases between. This CDR3 spans 16 amino acids. The CDR3 protein is CASSWAKAGEINEQFF. In DNA form, the CDR3 reads TGCGCCAGCAGCTGGGCTAAGGCCGGAGAGATCAATGAGCAGTTCTTC.

This clonotype appeared many times. The chain joins TRBV30 to TRBJ2-7; tentative D call: TRBD1 (6 bases). In germline, CDR1 is GTSNPN, CDR2 SVGIG (reference sequence). The CDR3 covers 20 residues. Trimming left V 0 bases short and J 0 bases short, with 27 bases between. The CDR3 DNA follows: TGTGCCTGGAGTGTATCTCGTCGCTTAAGGACAGCCAGTAGCTCCTACGAGCAGTACTTC. Translation gives CAWSVSRRLRTASSSYEQYF.

The chain links TRBV5-1 to TRBJ2-7; D unresolved. V lost 0 bases, J lost 3 bases, and 7 bases lay in between. This CDR3 region has 13 residues. Germline assignment: CDR1 SGHRS and CDR2 YFSETQ. This chain's CDR3 is CASSLDHFYEQYF. The CDR3 nucleotides are TGCGCCAGCAGCTTGGACCACTTCTACGAGCAGTACTTC.